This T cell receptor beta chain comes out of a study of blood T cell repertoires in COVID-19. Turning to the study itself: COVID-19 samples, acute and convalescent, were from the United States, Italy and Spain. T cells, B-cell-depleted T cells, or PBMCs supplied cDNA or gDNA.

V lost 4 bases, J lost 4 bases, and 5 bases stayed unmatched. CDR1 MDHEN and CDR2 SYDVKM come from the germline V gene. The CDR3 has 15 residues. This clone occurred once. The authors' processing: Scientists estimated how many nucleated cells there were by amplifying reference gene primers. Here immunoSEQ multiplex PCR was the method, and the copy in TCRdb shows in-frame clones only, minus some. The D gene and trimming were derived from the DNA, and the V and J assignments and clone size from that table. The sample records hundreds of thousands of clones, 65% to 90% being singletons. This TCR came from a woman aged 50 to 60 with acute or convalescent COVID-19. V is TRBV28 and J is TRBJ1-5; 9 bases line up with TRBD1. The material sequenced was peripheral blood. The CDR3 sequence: CASSSGQGDNQPQHF. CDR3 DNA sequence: TGTGCCAGCAGTTCGGGACAGGGTGATAATCAGCCCCAGCATTTT.